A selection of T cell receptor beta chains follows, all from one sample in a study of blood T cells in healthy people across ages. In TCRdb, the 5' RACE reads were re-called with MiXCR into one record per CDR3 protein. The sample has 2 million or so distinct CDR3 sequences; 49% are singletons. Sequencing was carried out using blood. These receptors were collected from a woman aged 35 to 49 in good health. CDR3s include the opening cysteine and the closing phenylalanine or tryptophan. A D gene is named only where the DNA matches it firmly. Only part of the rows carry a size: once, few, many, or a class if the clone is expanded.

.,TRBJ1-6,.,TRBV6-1,TGTGCCAGCAGTGTGGCCTCACCCCTCCACTTT,CASSVASPLHF
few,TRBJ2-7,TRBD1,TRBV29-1,TGCAGCGTTGAAAGACAGGGTGGCGAGCAGTACTTC,CSVERQGGEQYF
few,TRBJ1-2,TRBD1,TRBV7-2,TGTGCCAGCAGCATCGACAGGGGGCAGTTCTATGGCTACACCTTC,CASSIDRGQFYGYTF
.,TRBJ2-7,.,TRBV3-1,TGTGCCAGCAGCCAAGGTCCCCAATTTTTAGCGACCGAGCAGTACTTC,CASSQGPQFLATEQYF
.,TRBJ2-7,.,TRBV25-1,TGTGCCAGCAGTGGGGGGCCCTTTGGCGAGCAGTACTTC,CASSGGPFGEQYF
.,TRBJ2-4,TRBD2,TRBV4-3,TGCGCCAGCAGCCAAGCCCCGGGGGGGAAAAACATTCAGTACTTC,CASSQAPGGKNIQYF
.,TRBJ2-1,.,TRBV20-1,TGCAGTGCTCCTGACTCCCGCTCCTACAATGAGCAGTTCTTC,CSAPDSRSYNEQFF
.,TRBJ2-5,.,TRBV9,.,CASSVALGTVTYF
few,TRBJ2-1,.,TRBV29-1,TGCAGCGTTGACTGGCAGGGCAGGGGTGAGCAGTTCTTC,CSVDWQGRGEQFF
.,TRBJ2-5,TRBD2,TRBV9,TGTGCCAGCAGCGCTGCAGCGGGAAGAGGAGAGACCCAGTACTTC,CASSAAAGRGETQYF
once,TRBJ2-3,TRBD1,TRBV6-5,TGTGCCAGCAGTTACGAGGGACAGGGGTCTGGTACGCAGTATTTT,CASSYEGQGSGTQYF
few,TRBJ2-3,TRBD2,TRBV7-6,TGTGCCAGCAGCTTAAAGTTTAGCGGGGCGGGGGATACGCAGTATTTT,CASSLKFSGAGDTQYF
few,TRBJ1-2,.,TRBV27,TGTGCCAGCAGTCCCCGGCCCTATGGCTACACCTTC,CASSPRPYGYTF
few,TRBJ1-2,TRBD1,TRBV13,TGTGCCAGCAGCTTAGCCCCCGCCGGGACAGATGATGGCTACACCTTC,CASSLAPAGTDDGYTF
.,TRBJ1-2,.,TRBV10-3,TGTGCCATCAGGCCGGGGCAGCTTTATGGCTACACCTTC,CAIRPGQLYGYTF
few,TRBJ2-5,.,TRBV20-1,TGCAGTGCCATCAGGTTTGAGGAGACCCAGTACTTC,CSAIRFEETQYF
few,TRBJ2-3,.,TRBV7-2,TGTGCCAGCAGCTTAGAAGAAAGGGTCCCGTATACGCAGTATTTT,CASSLEERVPYTQYF
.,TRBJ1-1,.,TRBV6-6,TGTGCCAGCAGTAAAAATACAGGGCCAAACACTGAAGCTTTCTTT,CASSKNTGPNTEAFF
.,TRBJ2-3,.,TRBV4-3,TGCGCCAGCAGCCAAGGTGGTAGCTGGGTCGATACGCAGTATTTT,CASSQGGSWVDTQYF
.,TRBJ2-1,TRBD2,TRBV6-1,TGTGCCAGTCCTGAGAACGGGCTAGCGGGGGGAAATGAGCAGTTCTTC,CASPENGLAGGNEQFF
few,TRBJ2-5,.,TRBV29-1,TGCAGCGTCATCCGAGGTCCTCAAGAGACCCAGTACTTC,CSVIRGPQETQYF
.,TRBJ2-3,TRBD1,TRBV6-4,TGTGCCAGCAGTGACTCGGGGACAGGGACAGATACGCAGTATTTT,CASSDSGTGTDTQYF
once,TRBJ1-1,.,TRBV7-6,TGTGCCAGCAGCTTATGGGGGGGCACTGAAGCTTTCTTT,CASSLWGGTEAFF
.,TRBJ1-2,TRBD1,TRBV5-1,TGCGCCAGCAGTCCTGCCGGGACAGTAACTCAATCAAACTATGGCTACACCTTC,CASSPAGTVTQSNYGYTF
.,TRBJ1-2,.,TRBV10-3,TGTGCCATCAGTGGTAATAACTATGGCTACACCTTC,CAISGNNYGYTF
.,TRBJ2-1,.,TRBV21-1,TGTGCCAGCATCCTAGGAAACCCGGGGGGCGGCCTCTCCTACAATGAGCAGTTCTTC,CASILGNPGGGLSYNEQFF
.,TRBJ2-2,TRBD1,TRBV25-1,TGTGCCAGCAGTGAACAACAGGGGTTGGACACCGGGGAGCTGTTTTTT,CASSEQQGLDTGELFF
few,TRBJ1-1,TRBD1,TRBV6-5,TGTGCCAGCAGTTCCCGGGGACAGGGGAACACTGAAGCTTTCTTT,CASSSRGQGNTEAFF
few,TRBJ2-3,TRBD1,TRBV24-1,TGTGCCACCAGGGGACAGGGAGTCACAGATACGCAGTATTTT,CATRGQGVTDTQYF
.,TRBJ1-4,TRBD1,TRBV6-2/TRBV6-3,TGTGCCAGCAGAACGCCGGGACAGGGAACTAATGAAAAACTGTTTTTT,CASRTPGQGTNEKLFF
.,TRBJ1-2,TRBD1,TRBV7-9,TGTGCCAGCAGCTTAGCCCAGGACAGGGAGAGTGGCTACACCTTC,CASSLAQDRESGYTF
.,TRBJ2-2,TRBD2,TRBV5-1,TGCGCCAGCGGCTCGATCGGGGGGACCGGGGAGCTGTTTTTT,CASGSIGGTGELFF
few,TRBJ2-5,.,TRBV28,TGTGCCAGCAGCCCCAGGGTTTGGGAGACCCAGTACTTC,CASSPRVWETQYF
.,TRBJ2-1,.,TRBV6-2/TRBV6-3,TGTGCCAGCGATGTGGTTGGGGAGGAGCAGTTCTTC,CASDVVGEEQFF
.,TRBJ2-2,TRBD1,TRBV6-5,TGTGCCAGCAGGGAAGACAGGGGGACCGGGGAGCTGTTTTTT,CASREDRGTGELFF
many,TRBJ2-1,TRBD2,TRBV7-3,TGTGCCAGCAGTACCAGCGGGGGGACCTACAATGAGCAGTTCTTC,CASSTSGGTYNEQFF
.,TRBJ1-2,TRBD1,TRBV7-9,TGTGCCAGCAGCTCACCGGGACAGGGGGTCCATGGCTACACCTTC,CASSSPGQGVHGYTF
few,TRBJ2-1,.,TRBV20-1,TGCAGTGCTATAGTGTGGCTGGGTAGAGGCGTCAATGAGCAGTTCTTC,CSAIVWLGRGVNEQFF
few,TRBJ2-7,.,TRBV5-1,TGCGCCAGCAGCTTCGAAACCCCTGTCCACGAGCAGTACTTC,CASSFETPVHEQYF
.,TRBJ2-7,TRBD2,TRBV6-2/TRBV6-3,TGTGCCAGCACCGCACCGGGACTACCTTACGAGCAGTACTTC,CASTAPGLPYEQYF
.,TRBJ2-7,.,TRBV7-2,TGTGCCAGCAGCTTAGATCCAGGGCCCGCGTACGAGCAGTACTTC,CASSLDPGPAYEQYF
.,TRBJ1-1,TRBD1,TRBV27,TGTGCCAGCAGTTTAACGGGACAGGGCAGGGGTACTGAAGCTTTCTTT,CASSLTGQGRGTEAFF
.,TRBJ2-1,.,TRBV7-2,TGTGCCAGCACCGCTGCAGGGATTCGGAATGAGCAGTTCTTC,CASTAAGIRNEQFF
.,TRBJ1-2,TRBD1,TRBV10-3,TGTGCCATCAGTGAGGCGCAGGACAGGCCGACCTGGGGCTACACCTTC,CAISEAQDRPTWGYTF
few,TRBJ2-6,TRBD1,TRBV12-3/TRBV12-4,TGTGCCAGCAGTTCCCAGACAGGGGCCGGGGCCAACGTCCTGACTTTC,CASSSQTGAGANVLTF
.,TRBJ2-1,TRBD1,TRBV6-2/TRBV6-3,TGTGCCAGCAGTCCCCTGGGACAGGGGACCAATGAGCAGTTCTTC,CASSPLGQGTNEQFF
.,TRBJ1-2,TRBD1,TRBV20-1,TGCAGTGCTAGGGGGGACAGGTCATCGGGCTATGGCTACACCTTC,CSARGDRSSGYGYTF
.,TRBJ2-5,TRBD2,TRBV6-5,TGTGCCAGCTCAAATTCGGGGGGATCAGAGACCCAGTACTTC,CASSNSGGSETQYF
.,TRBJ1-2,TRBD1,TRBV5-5,TGTGCCAGCAGCTTGAGCTTGGACAGGGTTGGAGGCTACACCTTC,CASSLSLDRVGGYTF
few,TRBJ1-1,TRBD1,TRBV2,TGTGCCAGCACCCCGGGACAGGGTCGCACTGAAGCTTTCTTT,CASTPGQGRTEAFF